This T cell receptor (beta chain) was documented in a study of beta chain features in type 1 diabetes. The authors reverse transcribed all of the isolated RNA, so sequencing captured expressed TCRB transcripts. The average read count of naive, central memory and regulatory T cell samples was around 3.8 million. Generated by immunoSEQ multiplex PCR, the TCRdb table keeps only in-frame clones and is missing some. The profile covers more than 350,000 clones, with over 10% appearing a single time and over 0.04% taken by the ten largest. Markers CD45RO/CCR7/CD25/CD127/CD95/CD27 served to sort CD4+ naive, central memory, regulatory and stem cell-like memory cells. On this clone itself: Antigen unknown.

CDR1 and CDR2 from the germline V gene are MNHEY and SMNVEV (reference sequence). Between the trimmed V and J ends, which lost 5 bases and 5 bases, there was a span of 18 bases. CDR3 size: 15 residues. Findings and caveats of the study: Type 1 diabetes patients had moderately but significantly shorter TCRB CDR3s in all four CD4+ subsets. Fewer insertions but more deletions were seen at VDJ junctions in type 1 diabetes patients.

This TCR was sampled from a woman aged 18-29 years in good health. The V gene is TRBV27, the J gene TRBJ2-5; TRBD1 might be the D (5 bases). What was sequenced was naive CD4+ T cells from blood. The CDR3 nucleotides are TGTGCCAGCAGTCAAGGGCGACAGCTAGTTGAGACCCAGTACTTC. It codes for CASSQGRQLVETQYF.